Below, 20 T cell receptor beta chains from the same sample are listed, as sequenced in a study of Ad26.COV2.S vaccination and SARS-CoV-2 variants. The table came from immunoSEQ multiplex PCR; TCRdb's copy has only in-frame clones and leaves some out. Among some 450,000 clones listed, less than 95% were seen once. Treatment of the sample: about 20 received Ad26.COV2.S at low or high dose, single or two shots; five or six received placebo; per-sample allocation not given. On day 63 after the first injection, vaccine and placebo recipients gave samples. Sequenced material: peripheral blood, taken in a trial of Ad26.COV2.S vaccine versus placebo. These receptor sequences come from a person aged 18 to 59 who received the Ad26.COV2.S COVID-19 vaccine or a placebo.

The rearrangement joins TRBV7-8 to TRBJ2-7, with D perhaps TRBD1 (5 bases). V gave up 2 bases and J gave up 0 bases, with 11 bases separating them. Germline loops: CDR1 SGHVS, CDR2 FQNEAQ. The CDR3 consists of 15 residues. CDR3 sequence reads: CASSLSDSSSYEQYF. DNA of the CDR3: TGTGCCAGCAGCTTATCTGACAGCAGCTCCTACGAGCAGTACTTC.

V usage is TRBV7-9 and J usage is TRBJ2-7, with D possibly matching TRBD2 (5 bases). The CDR3 extends over 13 amino acids. CDR1 is SEHNR and CDR2 is FQNEAQ in the germline V gene (reference sequence). V was cut by 5 bases and J by 3 bases, with 11 bases left in between. Here the CDR3 DNA reads TGTGCCAGCAGCGGCCGGGAAAGCTACGAGCAGTACTTC. Translating it yields CASSGRESYEQYF.

The chain carries TRBV10-3 and TRBJ2-7; 8 bases are a match to TRBD2. The CDR3 has 15 amino acids. The germline CDR1 and CDR2 sequences are ENHRY and SYGVKD. The V and J ends lost 0 bases and 5 bases, in that order; junction bases with no gene match: 6. CDR3 sequence (DNA): TGTGCCATCAGTGAGTCGGGACTAGTATTAGACGAGCAGTACTTC. As protein: CAISESGLVLDEQYF.

The CDR3 here is CAISNPNQPQHF. DNA of the CDR3: TGTGCCATCAGTAACCCCAATCAGCCCCAGCATTTT. The V call is TRBV10-3, the J call TRBJ1-5; D ambiguous. There are 12 residues in the CDR3. V lost 5 bases to trimming and J lost 3 bases, with 5 bases between them. Per the germline V gene, CDR1 is ENHRY and CDR2 is SYGVKD.

V usage is TRBV5-8 and J usage is TRBJ2-2, with 7 positions matching TRBD1. The trim removed 6 bases at V and 4 bases at J, leaving 12 bases unmatched. CDR1 is SGHTS and CDR2 is YDEGEE in the germline V gene. The CDR3 is made up of 16 amino acids. The CDR3 reads CASTLGRGRGTGELFF. The CDR3 DNA sequence: TGTGCCAGCACCCTGGGTAGGGGGCGCGGCACCGGGGAGCTGTTTTTT.

The chain combines TRBV6-2 or TRBV6-3 with TRBJ1-2; D remains ambiguous. The length of the CDR3 is 14 residues. Trimming removed 0 bases at V and 8 bases at J, with 13 bases between. CDR1 MNHEY and CDR2 SVGEGT come from the germline V gene. CDR3 nucleotide sequence: TGTGCCAGCAGTTACTCGAGTCCGGAGGGAGGCTACACCTTC. It encodes CASSYSSPEGGYTF.

CDR3 DNA: TGTGCCACGACGGACAGGCTGAACACTGAAGCTTTCTTT. Protein: CATTDRLNTEAFF. The chain recombines TRBV24-1 with TRBJ1-1, with 7 bases identical to TRBD1. The CDR3 is made up of 13 amino acids. With V trimmed by 10 bases and J by 0 bases, 4 bases remained unmatched. Per germline, CDR1 KGHDR and CDR2 SFDVKD.

The V and J genes are TRBV19 and TRBJ2-1; unclear D gene. The CDR3 runs to 14 residues. Trimming shortened V by 7 bases and J by 4 bases, and 14 bases separated the two germline ends. Germline CDR1 and CDR2: LNHDA and SQIVND (reference sequence). The CDR3 DNA sequence: TGTGCCAGTAAAATGGGCGGAACTTACAATGAGCAGTTCTTC. Translated: CASKMGGTYNEQFF.

The table lists this clone with a count of one. V gene TRBV6-2 or TRBV6-3 combines with J gene TRBJ1-6, with TRBD1 identical over 7 bases. Germline lookup yields CDR1 MNHEY and CDR2 SVGEGT. V trimming: 0 bases; J trimming: 5 bases; junction bases outside the gene matches: 1. The CDR3 runs to 15 residues. The CDR3 bases are TGTGCCAGCAGTTACTCTACAGGGGATAATTCACCCCTCCACTTT. Translation: CASSYSTGDNSPLHF.

On this clone itself: At the DNA level, this CDR3 is encoded by other sequences in the same sample as well. The chain links TRBV27 to TRBJ2-1, with D tentatively TRBD1 or TRBD2 (5 bases each). V was shortened by 5 bases and J by 5 bases, with 10 bases between the two germline ends. The V gene's germline CDR1 is MNHEY and CDR2 SMNVEV (reference sequence). This CDR3 is 13 amino acids long. The CDR3 nucleotides read TGTGCCAGCAGTCCCGGGACCAACAATGAGCAGTTCTTC. Its translation is CASSPGTNNEQFF.

This clone came up a few times. The chain uses TRBV27 and TRBJ2-7; D remains unclear. Germline CDR1 MNHEY, CDR2 SMNVEV (reference sequence). The V end lost 2 bases, the J end lost 2 bases, and 16 bases lay between the germline ends. The CDR3 is 16 amino acids. CDR3 bases: TGTGCCAGCAGTTTAGTAGGAGCTACCCCAACCTACGAGCAGTACTTC. Residues: CASSLVGATPTYEQYF.

This chain uses TRBV7-8 with TRBJ2-3; D remains unclear. Germline V gene lookup returns CDR1 SGHVS and CDR2 FQNEAQ. The CDR3 length is 12 residues. V was pared by 5 bases and J by 6 bases, with 9 bases between. The DNA for the CDR3 is TGTGCCAGCAGCCCAAGGCCCGATACGCAGTATTTT. Translated: CASSPRPDTQYF. The full variable domain, its missing parts supplied by reference TRBV7-8 and TRBJ2-3, is GAGVSQSPRYKVAKRGQDVALRCDPISGHVSLFWYQQALGQGPEFLTYFQNEAQLDKSGLPSDRFFAERPEGSVSTLKIQRTQQEDSAVYLCASSPRPDTQYFGPGTRLTVL.

The chain links TRBV7-8 to TRBJ1-5; tentatively, D is TRBD1 (5 bases). Trimming took off 5 bases at V and 6 bases at J, with 14 bases between the two ends. Per germline, CDR1 SGHVS and CDR2 FQNEAQ. This CDR3 has 14 residues. The CDR3 reads CASSPAGLGQPQHF. The CDR3 DNA sequence: TGTGCCAGCAGCCCTGCAGGGTTAGGTCAGCCCCAGCATTTT.

This clone was observed a single time. The CDR3 reads CASGGPGGSNQPQHF. The CDR3 region has the DNA TGTGCCAGCGGGGGGCCAGGGGGCAGCAATCAGCCCCAGCATTTT. The chain uses TRBV6-5 and TRBJ1-5; 8 bases line up with TRBD1. V gave up 8 bases and J gave up 1 base; unmatched junction bases: 7. CDR3 length equals 15 residues. CDR1 is MNHEY, CDR2 SVGAGI, per germline.

The genes are TRBV28 and TRBJ2-7, with 10 positions matching TRBD1. From germline, CDR1 is MDHEN and CDR2 SYDVKM. V was clipped by 3 bases and J by 0 bases; unmatched bases: 2. This CDR3 has 15 amino acids. The CDR3 is CASSLWTGGSYEQYF. The DNA for the CDR3 is TGTGCCAGCAGTTTGTGGACAGGGGGCTCCTACGAGCAGTACTTC.

This clone was detected once. The chain links TRBV27 to TRBJ2-7; 11 positions agree with TRBD2. J was trimmed by 3 bases and V by 2 bases; bases with no gene match: 12. The CDR3 consists of 18 residues. Germline V gene lookup returns CDR1 MNHEY and CDR2 SMNVEV (reference sequence). CDR3 amino acids: CASSLIPPTSGRDYEQYF. The CDR3 region has the DNA TGTGCCAGCAGTTTAATCCCACCCACTAGCGGGAGAGACTACGAGCAGTACTTC.

The CDR3 DNA follows: TGCGCCAGCAGCTTGGGAATCGGCGTATCTAGCACAGATACGCAGTATTTT. Amino acid sequence: CASSLGIGVSSTDTQYF. This sequence joins TRBV5-1 and TRBJ2-3; D is unresolved. Trimming cost V 0 bases and J 0 bases, with 14 bases left between them. The CDR3 is made up of 17 amino acids. CDR1 and CDR2 (germline): SGHRS, YFSETQ.

V and J are TRBV28 and TRBJ1-1, with 8 bases lining up with TRBD1. The CDR3 has 13 residues. From germline, CDR1 is MDHEN and CDR2 SYDVKM. V gave up 5 bases and J gave up 5 bases; unmatched junction bases: 4. The CDR3 spells CASSPRTGTEAFF. The CDR3 nucleotides read TGTGCCAGCAGTCCCAGGACAGGGACTGAAGCTTTCTTT.

The J gene is TRBJ1-4, the V gene TRBV19; D perhaps matches TRBD1 (5 bases). Trimming shortened V by 7 bases and J by 7 bases, and 16 bases separated the two germline ends. The CDR3 length is 14 residues. Germline V lookup: CDR1 LNHDA, CDR2 SQIVND (reference sequence). CDR3 nucleotide sequence: TGTGCCAGTACCCCTCAGGGATTTGCTGAAAAACTGTTTTTT. Translation: CASTPQGFAEKLFF.

The chain recombines TRBV21-1 with TRBJ2-1; the listed D gene, TRBD2, was not tested against the DNA. TRBV21-1 is tagged as a pseudogene. CDR3 length equals 13 residues. The CDR3 DNA sequence: TGTGCCAGCAGCAAAGTGTGCGGGAAATACCAGTTCTTC. It codes for CASSKVCGKYQFF.